This passage covers 5 T cell receptor beta chains from one sample sequenced in a study of shared clonotypes between healthy human individuals. Profiling relied on immunoSEQ multiplex PCR, and the TCRdb table lists in-frame clones only, not all of them. The sample contains under 2,500,000 clones, 95% of which appear only once. The sequenced material came from naive CD4+ T cells sorted from blood. Subset indicated: CD45RA+ positively selected. The receptors originated from a young man in good health.

The chain uses TRBV7-8 and TRBJ2-7; no definite D call. This CDR3 contains 13 residues. Germline loops: CDR1 SGHVS, CDR2 FQNEAQ. V dropped 0 bases and J dropped 0 bases, with 3 bases sitting between them. The CDR3 spells CASSLASSYEQYF. In DNA form, the CDR3 reads TGTGCCAGCAGCTTAGCCAGCTCCTACGAGCAGTACTTC.

This sequence joins TRBV2 and TRBJ1-6, with 10 bases that match TRBD1. The CDR3 has 15 amino acids. The germline V gene encodes CDR1 SNHLY and CDR2 FYNNEI. Trimming cost V 6 bases and J 8 bases; bases outside gene matches: 7. The DNA for the CDR3 is TGTGCCAGCAGCCCCCCGGGACAGGGGTATTCACCCCTCCACTTT. Translated, it gives CASSPPGQGYSPLHF.

This chain uses TRBV27 with TRBJ2-7; maybe TRBD1 (5 bases). This CDR3 contains 11 residues. In germline, CDR1 is MNHEY, CDR2 SMNVEV (reference sequence). The V end lost 7 bases, the J end lost 7 bases, and 11 bases lay between the germline ends. CDR3 region: CASKGVDEQYF. The DNA of the CDR3 is TGTGCCAGCAAAGGGGTTGATGAGCAGTACTTC.

The V gene is TRBV7-3, the J gene TRBJ2-3; D call uncertain. This CDR3 is 13 amino acids long. Looked up from germline, CDR1 is SGHTA and CDR2 is FQGTGA. Trimming took 5 bases from V and 4 from J, leaving 10 bases between them. The CDR3 here is CASSRILADTQYF. The CDR3 nucleotides are TGTGCCAGCAGCCGAATCTTAGCAGATACGCAGTATTTT. Combining the CDR3 with reference TRBV7-3 and TRBJ2-3 gives the whole variable domain GAGVSQTPSNKVTEKGKYVELRCDPISGHTALYWYRQSLGQGPEFLIYFQGTGAADDSGLPNDRFFAVRPEGSVSTLKIQRTERGDSAVYLCASSRILADTQYFGPGTRLTVL.

The chain is built from TRBV11-2 and TRBJ1-4; D remains unclear. CDR3 size: 13 residues. Trimming cost V 1 base and J 13 bases, with 13 bases left between them. Germline V gives CDR1 SGHAT, CDR2 FQNNGV. The CDR3 region has the DNA TGTGCCAGCAGCTTAGTAGGTCTGGCCAGACTGTTTTTT. This sequence encodes CASSLVGLARLFF. Full variable domain (remainder filled in from reference TRBV11-2 and TRBJ1-4): EAGVAQSPRYKIIEKRQSVAFWCNPISGHATLYWYQQILGQGPKLLIQFQNNGVVDDSQLPKDRFSAERLKGVDSTLKIQPAKLEDSAVYLCASSLVGLARLFFGSGTQLSVL.